This T cell receptor (beta chain) was documented in a study of control samples from healthy donors and cancer patients. Sequencing used immunoSEQ multiplex PCR; TCRdb keeps in-frame clones, though not all of them. The data show approximately 69,000 clones, around nine tenths seen once. The CDR3 spans 12 residues. V lost 8 bases, J lost 5 bases, and 12 bases lay in between. V and J are TRBV12-3 or TRBV12-4 and TRBJ2-5; unclear D gene. Input material: PBMCs. This receptor was identified in a man in his sixties with colorectal cancer. In nucleotides, the CDR3 is TGTGCCAGCCAGATCGGGTGGGAGACCCAGTACTTC. This gives the protein CASQIGWETQYF.